Below, one T cell receptor (beta chain) is given with its context. Investigators reverse transcribed all isolated RNA, so they sequenced expressed TCRB transcripts. The data were produced by immunoSEQ multiplex PCR, yet TCRdb's version contains in-frame clones alone and is incomplete. The sample includes 150,000 to 190,000 clones, around 10% of them seen just once. The data were obtained in a study of beta chain features in type 1 diabetes. CDR1 and CDR2 (germline): SGHRS, YFSETQ. CDR3 length: 14 residues. V was shortened by 1 base and J by 10 bases, with 15 bases between the two germline ends. The chain combines TRBV5-1 with TRBJ2-1; D possibly corresponds to TRBD2 (5 bases). The TCR comes from a man between 18 and 29 years old in good health. The material sequenced was central memory CD4+ T cells from blood. The CDR3 sequence is CASSLTGSHGEQFF. As DNA, the CDR3 is TGCGCCAGCAGCTTGACGGGAAGCCATGGGGAGCAGTTCTTC. The full variable domain, in which reference TRBV5-1 and TRBJ2-1 provide the parts outside the CDR3, is KAGVTQTPRYLIKTRGQQVTLSCSPISGHRSVSWYQQTPGQGLQFLFEYFSETQRNKGNFPGRFSGRQFSNSRSEMNVSTLELGDSALYLCASSLTGSHGEQFFGPGTRLTVL.